Following are 17 T cell receptor beta chains from one sample sequenced in a study of metastatic and nonmetastatic thyroid tumors. Patients had received no treatment of any kind before thyroid surgery. With MiXCR, TCRdb reprocessed the PCR reads. Seen here are around 20,000 clones, 30% to 35% observed once, and the top ten hold 20% to 25%. Material: adjacent normal tissue. These receptors all stem from a female donor with papillary thyroid cancer or a benign thyroid nodule (not recorded which). Some clones in this sample may be carry-over from other donors' samples.

CDR3 residues: CSAATGTSGGADNEQFF. The CDR3 nucleotides are TGCAGTGCGGCTACCGGGACTAGCGGGGGGGCCGATAATGAGCAGTTCTTC. The chain links TRBV20-1 to TRBJ2-1, with 16 nucleotides matching TRBD2. Losses at the gene ends were 6 bases for V and 7 bases for J; bases not matched to a gene: 12. Germline CDR1 is DFQATT and CDR2 is SNEGSKA (reference sequence). The CDR3 contains 17 residues.

J is TRBJ1-2 and V is TRBV12-3 or TRBV12-4; D gene uncertain. This CDR3 region has 12 residues. The germline V and J ends were trimmed by 1 base and 6 bases, with 6 bases remaining between them. CDR3 amino acids: CASSLGLDGYTF. Here the CDR3 DNA reads TGTGCCAGCAGTTTAGGCCTAGATGGCTACACCTTC.

In its sample, this clone is medium-sized (0.01 to 0.1%). The chain employs TRBV20-1 and TRBJ1-2; 9 bases are a match to TRBD1. The CDR3 is made up of 15 amino acids. CDR1 and CDR2 from the germline V gene are DFQATT and SNEGSKA (reference sequence). J lost 8 bases, V lost 6 bases, and 16 bases had no gene match. The CDR3: CSAAPTGGPSGGYTF. DNA of the CDR3: TGCAGTGCCGCCCCCACAGGGGGCCCTTCGGGGGGCTACACCTTC.

Points on this clone: At one end, the junction sequence differs from germline, possibly due to a read error. The chain employs TRBV30 and TRBJ1-5; 8 positions match TRBD1. The CDR3 runs to 17 residues. Germline V gives CDR1 GTSNPN, CDR2 SVGIG (reference sequence). This CDR3 is CAWSPIQGAISNQPRHF. In DNA form, the CDR3 reads TGTGCCTGGAGCCCAATCCAGGGGGCCATTAGCAATCAGCCCCGGCATTTT.

This chain links TRBV6-2 or TRBV6-3 with TRBJ1-2; 9 nucleotides agree with TRBD1. This CDR3 contains 18 residues. Germline CDR1 reads MNHEY; CDR2 reads SVGEGT. Losses at the gene ends were 2 bases for V and 4 bases for J; bases not matched to a gene: 14. DNA for the CDR3: TGTGCCAGCAGTTACGCACCGGGACAGGGTGTCTTTTCCTATGGCTACACCTTC. Protein: CASSYAPGQGVFSYGYTF.

This sequence joins TRBV5-1 and TRBJ1-4; weak D call: TRBD1 (6 bases). The germline V gene has CDR1 SGHRS and CDR2 YFSETQ. The CDR3 has 14 amino acids. V was cut by 4 bases and J by 3 bases, with 10 bases left in between. CDR3 in amino acids: CASSPDSANEKLFF. In DNA form, the CDR3 reads TGCGCCAGCAGCCCGGACAGCGCTAATGAAAAACTGTTTTTT.

This clone was seen a few times. V usage is TRBV4-1 and J usage is TRBJ2-7; D ambiguous. This CDR3 spans 13 amino acids. Germline loops: CDR1 MGHRA, CDR2 YSYEKL. V lost 0 bases and J lost 6, with 9 bases in between. CDR3 bases: TGCGCCAGCAGCCAAGAAATGAGTTCCGAGCAGTACTTC. Its protein is CASSQEMSSEQYF.

The rearrangement links TRBV5-1 to TRBJ2-3; 7 bases map to TRBD1. V gave up 4 bases and J gave up 2 bases; unmatched junction bases: 4. This CDR3 is 14 amino acids long. The germline gives CDR1 SGHRS, CDR2 YFSETQ. CDR3 nucleotides: TGCGCCAGCAGCGAGGGACAGACCACAGATACGCAGTATTTT. Translated: CASSEGQTTDTQYF.

This clone occurred a few times. The genes are TRBV10-1 and TRBJ2-3; 7 bases match TRBD2. The germline V gene has CDR1 WNHNN and CDR2 SYGVQD (reference sequence). The trim removed 4 bases at V and 4 bases at J, leaving 5 bases unmatched. The CDR3 loop spans 14 amino acids. The CDR3 DNA reads TGCGCCAGCAGTGGGCGGGAGTCACCAGATACGCAGTATTTT. Amino acid sequence: CASSGRESPDTQYF.

In this sample, this clone is medium-sized. The chain recombines TRBV11-3 with TRBJ2-1; D uncertain. The CDR3 runs 11 residues. The V gene's germline CDR1 is SGHNT and CDR2 YENEEA. Trimming stripped 1 base from V and 9 bases from J, with 4 bases between. CDR3 sequence (DNA): TGTGCCAGCAGCTTAGGGGTTGAGCAGTTCTTC. This gives the protein CASSLGVEQFF. Looking up the rest from reference TRBV11-3 and TRBJ2-1 gives the full variable domain: EAGVVQSPRYKIIEKKQPVAFWCNPISGHNTLYWYLQNLGQGPELLIRYENEEAVDDSQLPKDRFSAERLKGVDSTLKIQPAELGDSAVYLCASSLGVEQFFGPGTRLTVL.

This clone was recorded at least ten times. The V and J genes are TRBV29-1 and TRBJ1-1; TRBD1 matches at 7 bases. The length of the CDR3 is 12 residues. V lost 4 bases, J lost 5 bases, and 4 bases stayed unmatched. Germline values: CDR1 SQVTM, CDR2 ANQGSEA. CDR3 DNA: TGCAGCGTTGGAGGGGGCCGAACTGAAGCTTTCTTT. Protein product: CSVGGGRTEAFF.

This clone was detected many times. The chain joins TRBV7-9 to TRBJ1-2, with a tentative D call TRBD1 (5 bases). The CDR3 is made up of 14 amino acids. CDR1 SEHNR and CDR2 FQNEAQ come from the germline V gene (reference sequence). V shed 3 bases and J shed 8 bases, with 16 bases lying between them. The DNA of the CDR3 is TGTGCCAGCAGCTTGCCACAGGCGGGGAACGGCTACACCTTC. Its translation is CASSLPQAGNGYTF. The entire variable domain, with the rest obtained from reference TRBV7-9 and TRBJ1-2, is as follows: DTGVSQNPRHKITKRGQNVTFRCDPISEHNRLYWYRQTLGQGPEFLTYFQNEAQLEKSRLLSDRFSAERPKGSFSTLEIQRTEQGDSAMYLCASSLPQAGNGYTFGSGTRLTVV.

This clone turned up a few times. V gene TRBV6-2 or TRBV6-3 combines with J gene TRBJ1-2; possible D gene TRBD1, 5 bases. The CDR3 extends over 13 amino acids. The V gene's germline CDR1 is MNHEY and CDR2 SVGEGT. Trimming took 5 bases from V and 1 from J, leaving 8 bases between them. DNA for the CDR3: TGTGCCAGCAGTCGGGACGTTAACTATGGCTACACCTTC. It specifies CASSRDVNYGYTF.

This clone is categorized as medium-sized. V and J are TRBV2 and TRBJ2-7; 12 bases agree with TRBD2. With 1 base clipped from V and 3 bases from J, the junction kept 4 bases outside the gene matches. The CDR3 extends over 16 amino acids. Germline loops: CDR1 SNHLY, CDR2 FYNNEI. This CDR3 reads CASSEGTSGEIYEQYF. Written as DNA, the CDR3 is TGTGCCAGCAGTGAAGGGACTAGCGGGGAAATCTACGAGCAGTACTTC.

This sequence joins TRBV11-2 and TRBJ2-3; 10 bases match TRBD2. Germline V CDR1 and CDR2: SGHAT, FQNNGV. V lost 4 bases and J lost 7; bases outside the gene matches: 8. The CDR3 totals 15 residues. CDR3 region: CASSWSGGASNTQYF. The CDR3 region has the DNA TGTGCCAGCAGCTGGAGCGGGGGGGCCTCAAATACGCAGTATTTT.

The V gene is TRBV19, the J gene TRBJ2-3, with D perhaps TRBD1 (6 bases). The length of the CDR3 is 15 residues. Germline loops: CDR1 LNHDA, CDR2 SQIVND (reference sequence). V was shortened by 7 bases and J by 2 bases, with 16 bases between the two germline ends. The CDR3 is CASMRGSGNTDTQYF. For the CDR3, the DNA is TGTGCCAGTATGAGGGGGAGCGGAAACACAGATACGCAGTATTTT.

The rearrangement uses TRBV30 and TRBJ1-2; no firm D call. Germline V gene sequence: CDR1 GTSNPN, CDR2 SVGIG (reference sequence). CDR3 length: 13 residues. V lost 2 bases and J lost 7, with 14 bases in between. The CDR3 DNA follows: TGTGCCTGGAGTTTGAGGCCCCGCGGTGGCTACACCTTC. Translation gives CAWSLRPRGGYTF.